Sequencing of this TCR beta chain was carried out in a study of T cells in Graves' hyperthyroidism and ophthalmopathy. Study conclusions and caveats: Most expanded thyroid clonotypes above 0.001 also appeared in blood. Patients with ophthalmopathy were separated from those with stable hyperthyroidism by a 13 V-J model.

This CDR3 comprises 13 residues. Germline CDR1 DFQATT, CDR2 SNEGSKA (reference sequence). Trimming removed 0 bases from V and 4 bases from J; junction bases left unmatched: 2. This clonotype was detected many times. Its antigen remains unidentified. Diagnoses rested on clinical symptoms, serum thyroxine and TRAb, thyroid ultrasound and orbital computed tomography. Isolation of PBMCs was performed on 8.5 to 10 ml fresh peripheral blood. From RNA transcripts, TCR beta CDR3 regions were amplified. When the TCR CDR3 underwent first-round RT-PCR, the HTBI primer set was used. Each CDR3 protein is one row after TCRdb ran MiXCR on the multiplex PCR reads. This table holds approximately 480,000 distinct CDR3 sequences, about a fifth found once.

This receptor was identified in a man aged 18-30 years with Graves' hyperthyroidism. Sequencing was done on a sample of blood. The V call is TRBV20-1, the J call TRBJ1-2; 7 nucleotides align to TRBD1. CDR3 nucleotides: TGCAGTGCTAGAGATTGGACAGGCTATGGCTACACCTTC. It encodes CSARDWTGYGYTF.